Listed below are T cell receptor beta chains from one sample, sequenced in a study of blood T cells in healthy people across ages. TCRdb redid the calling of the 5' RACE reads with MiXCR, one entry per CDR3 protein. The sample lists about 670,000 distinct CDR3 sequences; approximately 52% were seen once. Input material: blood. The receptors originated from a woman of 80 years or more in good health. CDR3s include the opening cysteine and the closing phenylalanine or tryptophan. D genes are given only for firm matches. A row's size may be missing; if present it is once, few, many or a size class.

TRBV3-1	.	TRBJ1-5	TRBD1	CASSHRGQEQPQHF	TGTGCCAGCAGCCACAGGGGGCAGGAACAGCCCCAGCATTTT
TRBV7-9	.	TRBJ2-3	TRBD1	CASCRGTDTDTQYF	TGTGCCAGCTGCCGTGGGACAGACACAGATACGCAGTATTTT
TRBV7-2	many	TRBJ1-1	.	CASSLGGAANTEAFF	TGTGCCAGCAGCTTAGGAGGTGCGGCGAACACTGAAGCTTTCTTT
TRBV29-1	.	TRBJ2-1	.	CSVGYEQFF	TGCAGCGTTGGCTATGAGCAGTTCTTC
TRBV21-1	many	TRBJ2-7	.	CASSKVLGGTYEQYF	TGTGCCAGCAGCAAAGTATTGGGTGGAACCTACGAGCAGTACTTC
TRBV7-2	many	TRBJ2-1	TRBD1	CASSFATGSYNEQFF	TGTGCCAGCAGCTTCGCGACAGGGTCCTACAATGAGCAGTTCTTC
TRBV28	.	TRBJ2-3	TRBD1	CASSLPFDRAQGDTQYF	TGTGCCAGCAGTTTACCCTTCGACAGGGCACAGGGGGATACGCAGTATTTT
TRBV27	.	TRBJ2-6	.	CASSLTLLGANVLTF	TGTGCCAGCAGTTTAACCCTCTTAGGGGCCAACGTCCTGACTTTC
TRBV5-6	once	TRBJ2-3	.	CASSLARGYGTDTQYF	TGTGCCAGCAGCTTGGCTCGCGGCTATGGCACAGATACGCAGTATTTT
TRBV11-2	.	TRBJ2-3	.	CASSPVVDTQYF	TGCGCCAGCAGCCCAGTAGTAGATACGCAGTATTTT
TRBV11-2	many	TRBJ2-5	.	CASSLSQNPQETQYF	TGTGCCAGCAGCTTAAGTCAGAACCCCCAAGAGACCCAGTACTTC
TRBV3-1	.	TRBJ2-1	.	CASSQDSGPETRQFF	TGTGCCAGCAGCCAAGATTCCGGTCCGGAAACTAGGCAGTTCTTC
TRBV27	many	TRBJ2-3	.	CASSSQGATQYF	TGTGCCAGCAGTTCGCAGGGAGCTACGCAGTATTTT
TRBV27	.	TRBJ1-5	.	CASSLVGSDQPQHF	TGTGCCAGCAGTTTAGTGGGGTCTGATCAGCCCCAGCATTTT
TRBV12-3/TRBV12-4	.	TRBJ1-1	.	CASSLFAGGGRNTEAFF	TGTGCCAGCAGTTTATTTGCGGGGGGCGGGAGGAACACTGAAGCTTTCTTT
TRBV7-2	many	TRBJ1-5	.	CASSADAAQAQHF	TGTGCCAGCAGCGCCGACGCCGCCCAAGCCCAGCATTTT
TRBV20-1	few	TRBJ2-2	.	CSARREVWQGTGELFF	TGCAGTGCTAGGAGGGAAGTTTGGCAGGGCACCGGGGAGCTGTTTTTT
TRBV12-3/TRBV12-4	few	TRBJ2-2	.	CASINSNTGELFF	TGTGCCAGCATCAACAGCAACACCGGGGAGCTGTTTTTT
TRBV7-2	.	TRBJ2-1	TRBD1	CASSSALGQIYNEQFF	TGTGCCAGCAGCTCCGCCCTGGGACAGATCTACAATGAGCAGTTCTTC
TRBV2	.	TRBJ1-2	TRBD1	CASSEALGQWHYTF	TGTGCCAGCAGTGAAGCGTTGGGACAGTGGCACTACACCTTC
TRBV24-1	.	TRBJ1-1	.	CATSDADLNTEAFF	TGTGCCACCAGTGATGCTGACTTGAACACTGAAGCTTTCTTT
TRBV4-3	.	TRBJ1-1	.	CASSQDPGVRGTEAFF	TGCGCCAGCAGCCAAGACCCAGGGGTCCGAGGGACTGAAGCTTTCTTT
TRBV10-3	.	TRBJ2-3	.	CAIRGDGAITQYF	TGTGCCATTAGAGGGGATGGGGCTATAACGCAGTATTTT
TRBV29-1	.	TRBJ2-1	.	CSVDTRSSYNEQFF	TGCAGCGTTGATACCAGGAGCTCCTACAATGAGCAGTTCTTC
TRBV7-2	many	TRBJ2-3	TRBD2	CASSFGLVSDTQYF	TGTGCCAGCAGCTTCGGACTAGTATCCGATACGCAGTATTTT
TRBV20-1	.	TRBJ2-5	.	CSAPGLARTQYF	TGCAGTGCCCCGGGTCTTGCGAGGACCCAGTACTTC
TRBV14	.	TRBJ2-4	.	CASSANRVIQYF	TGTGCCAGCAGCGCCAACCGTGTGATTCAGTACTTC
TRBV28	few	TRBJ2-1	.	CASSLKAGNEQFF	TGTGCCAGCAGTTTGAAGGCAGGGAATGAGCAGTTCTTC
TRBV7-8	.	TRBJ2-3	TRBD2	CASSPDTGTSSTDTQYF	TGTGCCAGCAGCCCAGACACCGGGACTAGTAGCACAGATACGCAGTATTTT
TRBV6-5	.	TRBJ2-3	.	CASWGADGTDTQYF	TGTGCCAGTTGGGGGGCCGACGGCACAGATACGCAGTATTTT
TRBV7-2	many	TRBJ1-1	.	CASSLRMNTEAFF	TGTGCCAGCAGCTTAAGGATGAACACTGAAGCTTTCTTT
TRBV3-1	many	TRBJ2-3	.	CASSRLGAGLRTDTQYF	TGTGCCAGCAGCCGACTCGGGGCGGGTCTACGCACAGATACGCAGTATTTT
TRBV28	many	TRBJ2-5	.	CASSLPLAGETQYF	TGTGCCAGCAGTTTACCCCTAGCAGGGGAGACCCAGTACTTC
TRBV10-3	.	TRBJ1-2	.	CAISEDQVLGYGYTF	TGTGCCATCAGTGAGGACCAGGTCCTTGGCTATGGCTACACCTTC
TRBV30	.	TRBJ2-1	.	CAWSTARSSYNEQFF	TGTGCCTGGAGTACCGCGCGGAGCTCCTACAATGAGCAGTTCTTC
TRBV29-1	.	TRBJ2-3	.	CSVGSGYLGDTQYF	TGCAGCGTTGGTTCAGGGTATCTCGGAGATACGCAGTATTTT
TRBV28	few	TRBJ2-3	.	CASSLFSFGSYTDTQYF	TGTGCCAGCAGTTTATTCTCGTTTGGGAGTTACACAGATACGCAGTATTTT
TRBV7-3	many	TRBJ1-5	.	CASSLTGDSNQPQHF	TGTGCCAGCAGTCTGACGGGGGATAGCAATCAGCCCCAGCATTTT
TRBV27	many	TRBJ2-3	.	CASSAQVWDTQYF	TGTGCCAGCAGTGCCCAAGTGTGGGATACGCAGTATTTT
TRBV6-6	.	TRBJ1-5	.	CASSYSIARAGQPQHF	TGTGCCAGCAGTTACTCGATAGCGAGGGCTGGTCAGCCCCAGCATTTT
TRBV6-2/TRBV6-3	.	TRBJ2-3	.	CASTLLGTDTQYF	TGTGCCAGCACCCTTTTAGGCACAGATACGCAGTATTTT
TRBV2	many	TRBJ2-7	.	CASSVEPEQYF	TGTGCCAGCAGTGTGGAACCGGAGCAGTACTTC
TRBV15	many	TRBJ2-3	.	CATSGPTGHIGDTQYF	TGTGCCACCAGCGGCCCAACAGGGCACATTGGAGATACGCAGTATTTT
TRBV29-1	.	TRBJ2-1	TRBD2	CSVDGLAGVIDEQFF	TGCAGCGTTGATGGGCTAGCGGGAGTTATCGATGAGCAGTTCTTC
TRBV2	many	TRBJ2-3	TRBD2	CASSELRAGGRDTQYF	TGTGCCAGCAGCGAACTCCGGGCGGGGGGGAGAGATACGCAGTATTTT
TRBV6-5	.	TRBJ1-1	TRBD1	CASRSRGLNTEAFF	TGTGCCAGCAGATCCAGGGGGCTGAACACTGAAGCTTTCTTT
TRBV7-3	many	TRBJ2-1	.	CASSLRGGGILYNEQFF	TGTGCCAGCAGCCTCAGAGGAGGCGGGATACTTTACAATGAGCAGTTCTTC